These 27 T cell receptor beta chains originate from one sample sequenced in a study of blood T cell repertoires in COVID-19. Produced via immunoSEQ multiplex PCR; TCRdb's table is partial and in-frame only. The sample holds hundreds of thousands of clones, 85% seen once. The sample consisted of PBMCs or T cells enriched from blood (not recorded which). These receptor sequences come from a woman aged 45-65 years who had recovered from COVID-19.

The chain joins TRBV10-3 to TRBJ1-1, with D tentatively TRBD1 (5 bases). The CDR3 spans 17 residues. The V gene lost 3 bases and the J gene lost 0 bases, with 17 bases spanning the gap. Looked up from germline, CDR1 is ENHRY and CDR2 is SYGVKD. The CDR3 here is CAISDRRLGEMNTEAFF. CDR3 in DNA: TGTGCCATCAGTGACCGTCGATTAGGGGAAATGAACACTGAAGCTTTCTTT.

V usage is TRBV19 and J usage is TRBJ2-5; D is possibly TRBD1 (5 bases). V was cut by 9 bases and J by 5 bases, with 25 bases left in between. Germline V gene lookup returns CDR1 LNHDA and CDR2 SQIVND (reference sequence). The CDR3 has 16 amino acids. The CDR3 DNA sequence: TGTGCCAGCTCGCCCCGTCGTGGCAGGGCGAAGGAGACCCAGTACTTC. The encoded protein is CASSPRRGRAKETQYF.

This clone appeared a single time. The rearrangement uses TRBV5-4 and TRBJ2-5, with 10 bases lining up with TRBD2. V shed 0 bases, J shed 4 bases, and the junction held 3 bases outside the gene matches. This CDR3 has 15 residues. CDR1 is SGHNT, CDR2 YYREEE, per germline (reference sequence). As DNA, the CDR3 is TGTGCCAGCAGCTTGGTTCTAGCGGGGGTAGAGACCCAGTACTTC. Translated: CASSLVLAGVETQYF.

The chain couples TRBV7-9 to TRBJ1-4, with 7 nucleotides matching TRBD1. The CDR3 is 14 amino acids. V was clipped by 5 bases and J by 5 bases; unmatched bases: 5. Germline V CDR1 and CDR2: SEHNR, FQNEAQ (reference sequence). The CDR3 loop reads CASSPGDSNEKLFF. The DNA of the CDR3 is TGTGCCAGCAGCCCGGGGGACAGCAATGAAAAACTGTTTTTT. Drawing the rest from reference TRBV7-9 and TRBJ1-4, the complete variable domain is DTGVSQNPRHKITKRGQNVTFRCDPISEHNRLYWYRQTLGQGPEFLTYFQNEAQLEKSRLLSDRFSAERPKGSFSTLEIQRTEQGDSAMYLCASSPGDSNEKLFFGSGTQLSVL.

This chain uses TRBV7-2 with TRBJ2-7, with 9 bases aligning to TRBD1. The V segment lost 4 bases and the J segment 2 bases; nucleotides outside the gene matches: 6. Germline CDR1 reads SGHTA; CDR2 reads FQGNSA. This CDR3 is 15 amino acids long. The CDR3 sequence: CASSSRTGDPYEQYF. The CDR3 region has the DNA TGTGCCAGCAGCTCCCGGACAGGGGACCCCTACGAGCAGTACTTC. Full variable domain (rest looked up from reference TRBV7-2 and TRBJ2-7): GAGVSQSPSNKVTEKGKDVELRCDPISGHTALYWYRQSLGQGLEFLIYFQGNSAPDKSGLPSDRFSAERTGGSVSTLTIQRTQQEDSAVYLCASSSRTGDPYEQYFGPGTRLTVT.

In its sample, this clone was seen a few times. V usage is TRBV7-6 and J usage is TRBJ1-5; TRBD1 matches at 7 bases. Germline values: CDR1 SGHVS, CDR2 FNYEAQ. This CDR3 has 15 residues. Trimming cost V 4 bases and J 2 bases; bases outside gene matches: 5. CDR3 DNA: TGTGCCAGCAGCTCGACAGGGTCTGGCAATCAGCCCCAGCATTTT. It specifies CASSSTGSGNQPQHF.

This chain connects TRBV5-5 to TRBJ1-1; no reliable D call. Per germline, CDR1 SGHKS and CDR2 YYEKEE (reference sequence). The CDR3 spans 15 residues. V lost 3 bases to trimming and J lost 1 base, with 13 bases between them. The CDR3 protein is CASSYREGRNTEAFF. The CDR3 nucleotides read TGTGCCAGCAGCTATCGGGAAGGGAGGAACACTGAAGCTTTCTTT.

V and J are TRBV10-2 and TRBJ1-6, with no clear D. CDR1 and CDR2 (germline): WSHSY, SAAADI. V was cut by 6 bases and J by 10 bases, with 10 bases left in between. The CDR3 extends over 12 amino acids. The CDR3, as DNA: TGCGCCAGCAGCACCGAGGTATCACCCCTCCACTTT. It yields the protein CASSTEVSPLHF.

The chain employs TRBV6-5 and TRBJ1-2; D unclear. There are 13 residues in the CDR3. Germline CDR1 reads MNHEY; CDR2 reads SVGAGI. V gave up 2 bases and J gave up 4 bases, with 8 bases separating them. The CDR3 DNA follows: TGTGCCAGCAGTTACACGCCCAGCTATGGCTACACCTTC. It specifies CASSYTPSYGYTF.

CDR3 coding DNA: TGTGCCAGCAGCTTCGGAACAGGGTTGTTAGGAAATGAAAAACTGTTTTTT. This encodes CASSFGTGLLGNEKLFF. The chain employs TRBV9 and TRBJ1-4, with D maybe TRBD1 (6 bases). V was pared by 4 bases and J by 5 bases, with 21 bases between. Germline loops: CDR1 SGDLS, CDR2 YYNGEE. The CDR3 runs to 17 residues.

The chain carries TRBV7-8 and TRBJ2-7, with D possibly TRBD2 on 6 matching bases. Germline V gene lookup returns CDR1 SGHVS and CDR2 FQNEAQ. The ends were cut back, 5 bases at V and 5 bases at J, with 16 bases in the middle. The CDR3 is 14 amino acids. CDR3 amino acids: CASSRLRGGNEQYF. CDR3 nucleotide sequence: TGTGCCAGCAGCCGGCTCCGGGGAGGAAACGAGCAGTACTTC.

V is TRBV6-5 and J is TRBJ2-3, with 8 bases aligning to TRBD1. CDR1 is MNHEY and CDR2 is SVGAGI in the germline V gene. V trimming: 8 bases; J trimming: 3 bases; junction bases outside the gene matches: 10. The CDR3 spans 15 residues. The CDR3 nucleotides are TGTGCCAGCGGAAAATCGACAGGGGAGACAGATACGCAGTATTTT. Amino acid sequence: CASGKSTGETDTQYF.

The chain links TRBV18 to TRBJ1-2, with a weak D call TRBD1 (6 bases). Germline CDR1 and CDR2: KGHSH and LQKENI. The V gene lost 5 bases and the J gene lost 0 bases, with 16 bases spanning the gap. This CDR3 region has 16 residues. The CDR3 loop reads CASSSTLGAANYGYTF. The CDR3 nucleotides read TGTGCCAGCTCATCGACCCTGGGGGCCGCTAACTATGGCTACACCTTC.

The rearrangement links TRBV27 to TRBJ2-7, with TRBD1 matching over 7 bases. Germline trimming cut 6 bases from V and 3 bases from J; bases unmatched to any gene: 17. The germline gives CDR1 MNHEY, CDR2 SMNVEV (reference sequence). The CDR3 sequence is 17 residues long. The CDR3 bases are TGTGCCAGCAGCCCTCCGGACAGGACTTATAACGGCTACGAGCAGTACTTC. Amino acids: CASSPPDRTYNGYEQYF.

This chain joins TRBV24-1 and TRBJ2-7; a possible D gene is TRBD1 (6 bases). CDR3 length: 15 residues. In germline, CDR1 is KGHDR, CDR2 SFDVKD. Trimming shortened V by 2 bases and J by 2 bases, and 12 bases separated the two germline ends. DNA of the CDR3: TGTGCCACCAGTGATTCGTCCAGGGGAGCCTACGAGCAGTACTTC. Translating it yields CATSDSSRGAYEQYF.

The chain combines TRBV6-2 or TRBV6-3 with TRBJ1-5; 9 bases fit TRBD1. V lost 5 bases to trimming and J lost 5 bases; unmatched junction nucleotides: 4. Germline assignment: CDR1 MNHEY and CDR2 SVGEGT. The CDR3 totals 14 residues. CDR3 amino acids: CASSTRTGDQPQHF. CDR3 DNA: TGTGCCAGCAGTACACGGACAGGGGATCAGCCCCAGCATTTT.

This clone was counted a single time. The rearrangement links TRBV6-5 to TRBJ2-2, with D unresolved. V dropped 2 bases and J dropped 5 bases, with 12 bases sitting between them. From germline, CDR1 is MNHEY and CDR2 SVGAGI. CDR3 length: 15 amino acids. CDR3 loop: CASSYRGSTTGELFF. The DNA of the CDR3 is TGTGCCAGCAGTTACAGAGGATCCACGACCGGGGAGCTGTTTTTT.

Points on this clone: The same CDR3 can be traced to other DNA sequences in this sample. This chain uses TRBV2 with TRBJ2-7; TRBD1 agrees at 9 bases. The CDR3 spans 16 residues. CDR1 is SNHLY, CDR2 FYNNEI, per germline. The ends lost 6 bases at V and 0 bases at J; junction bases unmatched: 9. The chain's CDR3 is CASRKQGASNSYEQYF. In nucleotides, the CDR3 is TGTGCCAGCAGAAAACAGGGGGCCTCGAACTCCTACGAGCAGTACTTC.

V is TRBV19 and J is TRBJ1-1; D perhaps matches TRBD1 (6 bases). Germline CDR1 LNHDA, CDR2 SQIVND (reference sequence). CDR3 length: 15 residues. V was trimmed by 5 bases and J by 1 base, leaving 14 bases between them. CDR3: CASSPAGVANTEAFF. Written as DNA, the CDR3 is TGTGCCAGTAGTCCGGCAGGGGTTGCGAACACTGAAGCTTTCTTT. Together with reference TRBV19 and TRBJ1-1, the CDR3 gives the full variable domain: DGGITQSPKYLFRKEGQNVTLSCEQNLNHDAMYWYRQDPGQGLRLIYYSQIVNDFQKGDIAEGYSVSREKKESFPLTVTSAQKNPTAFYLCASSPAGVANTEAFFGQGTRLTVV.

The rearrangement links TRBV27 to TRBJ1-1, with TRBD1 identical over 7 bases. The CDR3 is made up of 15 amino acids. Germline V gene sequence: CDR1 MNHEY, CDR2 SMNVEV (reference sequence). V shed 2 bases, J shed 5 bases, and the junction held 8 bases outside the gene matches. CDR3: CASSLRRGPLTEAFF. The CDR3 nucleotides read TGTGCCAGCAGTTTAAGGAGGGGGCCGTTAACTGAAGCTTTCTTT.

The chain is built from TRBV5-1 and TRBJ1-2, with a tentative D call TRBD1 (6 bases). Germline V CDR1 and CDR2: SGHRS, YFSETQ. The CDR3 consists of 15 residues. Between the trimmed V and J ends, which lost 0 bases and 0 bases, there was a span of 9 bases. The CDR3 loop is CASSLGQGTNYGYTF. CDR3 nucleotides: TGCGCCAGCAGCTTGGGTCAGGGGACTAACTATGGCTACACCTTC.

This clone was recorded once. The chain has TRBV27 and TRBJ2-7; TRBD2 agrees at 11 bases. The CDR3 extends over 14 amino acids. Germline CDR1 and CDR2: MNHEY and SMNVEV (reference sequence). J gave up 6 bases and V 3 bases, and 4 bases lay outside the gene matches. The CDR3 DNA reads as TGTGCCAGCAGTTTCTTAGCGGGAGGGAGCGAGCAGTACTTC. Protein: CASSFLAGGSEQYF.

This clone was seen a handful of times. This rearrangement joins TRBV11-2 to TRBJ1-1; 7 nucleotides align to TRBD1. The length of the CDR3 is 14 residues. Per the germline V gene, CDR1 is SGHAT and CDR2 is FQNNGV. The ends lost 6 bases at V and 4 bases at J; junction bases unmatched: 8. CDR3 sequence reads: CASSVTGYATEAFF. The CDR3 nucleotides are TGTGCCAGCAGTGTGACAGGGTATGCCACTGAAGCTTTCTTT.

The gene calls are TRBV29-1 and TRBJ2-7; D is possibly TRBD2 (6 bases). This CDR3 is built from 14 residues. CDR1 and CDR2 (germline): SQVTM, ANQGSEA. V lost 4 bases and J 2 bases, leaving 15 bases between the germline ends. In DNA, the CDR3 is TGCAGCGTTGCTAGGGAGGTCTCGACCTACGAGCAGTACTTC. This translates into CSVAREVSTYEQYF.

The V gene is TRBV27, the J gene TRBJ2-5; D is undetermined. Trimming left V 6 bases short and J 2 bases short, with 13 bases between. The CDR3 runs to 14 residues. The germline CDR1 and CDR2 sequences are MNHEY and SMNVEV (reference sequence). The CDR3 DNA follows: TGTGCCAGCAGCCCCGGTATTTCACAAGAGACCCAGTACTTC. This sequence encodes CASSPGISQETQYF.

The chain carries TRBV28 and TRBJ1-2; 8 positions match TRBD1. The junction had 12 bases not matched to a gene; V was cut back by 10 bases and J by 2 bases. Germline CDR1 MDHEN, CDR2 SYDVKM. The CDR3 runs 15 residues. CDR3 in amino acids: CATTPGDRLNYGYTF. The CDR3 nucleotides read TGTGCCACTACCCCCGGGGACAGGCTGAACTATGGCTACACCTTC.

V is TRBV3-1 (or the pseudogene TRBV3-2) and J is TRBJ1-5; 8 bases align to TRBD1. With 4 bases clipped from V and 6 bases from J, the junction kept 5 bases outside the gene matches. Germline CDR1 is LGHDT and CDR2 is YNNKEL (reference sequence). The CDR3 totals 14 residues. The CDR3 DNA is TGTGCCAGCAGCCCCTGGACAGGGCGTCAGCCCCAGCATTTT. Amino acids: CASSPWTGRQPQHF.